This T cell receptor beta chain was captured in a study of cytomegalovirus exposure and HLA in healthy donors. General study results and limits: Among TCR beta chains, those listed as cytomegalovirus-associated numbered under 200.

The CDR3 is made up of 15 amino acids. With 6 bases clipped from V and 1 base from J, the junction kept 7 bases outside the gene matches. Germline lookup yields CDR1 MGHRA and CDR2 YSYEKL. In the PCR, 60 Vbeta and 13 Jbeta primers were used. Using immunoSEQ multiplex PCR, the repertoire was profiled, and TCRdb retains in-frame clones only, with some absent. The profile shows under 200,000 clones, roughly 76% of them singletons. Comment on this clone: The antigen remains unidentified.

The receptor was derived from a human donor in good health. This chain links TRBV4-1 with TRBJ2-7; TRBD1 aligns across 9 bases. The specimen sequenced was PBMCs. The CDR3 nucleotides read TGCGCCAGCAGGCGAACCGGGACAGGGTCCTACGAGCAGTACTTC. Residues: CASRRTGTGSYEQYF.